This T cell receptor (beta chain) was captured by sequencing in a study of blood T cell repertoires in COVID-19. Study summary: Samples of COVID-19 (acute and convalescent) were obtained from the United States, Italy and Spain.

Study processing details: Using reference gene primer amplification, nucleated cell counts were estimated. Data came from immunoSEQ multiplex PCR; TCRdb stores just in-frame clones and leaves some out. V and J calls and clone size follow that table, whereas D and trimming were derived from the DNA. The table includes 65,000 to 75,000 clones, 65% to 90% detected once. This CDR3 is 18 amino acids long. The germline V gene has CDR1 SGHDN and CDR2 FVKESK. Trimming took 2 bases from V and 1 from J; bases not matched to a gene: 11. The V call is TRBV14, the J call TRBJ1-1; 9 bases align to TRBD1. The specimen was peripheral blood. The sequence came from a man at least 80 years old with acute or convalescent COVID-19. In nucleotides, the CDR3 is TGTGCCAGCAGCCAATCAGAGTGGGACAGGGAGGCGAACACTGAAGCTTTCTTT. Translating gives CASSQSEWDREANTEAFF.